This T cell receptor (beta chain) was identified during a study of Ad26.COV2.S vaccination and SARS-CoV-2 variants. Findings and limits, study-wide: Reported findings describe substantial breadth in spike-specific CD8+ and CD4+ T cell responses following vaccination.

Treatment meaning: some 20 received Ad26.COV2.S at low or high dose, single or two shots; about 5 received placebo; per-sample allocation not given. Sampling was done on day 63 after the first vaccine or placebo injection. On this clone itself: Its cognate antigen is unknown.

The table came from immunoSEQ multiplex PCR; TCRdb's copy has only in-frame clones and leaves some out. Altogether some 640,000 clones are present, 80% to 90% being singletons, with the ten largest covering approximately 1.5%. The sample was peripheral blood, taken in a trial of Ad26.COV2.S vaccine versus placebo. This receptor was identified in a person aged 18-65 years who received the Ad26.COV2.S COVID-19 vaccine or a placebo.

In DNA form, the CDR3 reads TGTGCCAGCAGTTCCCCCGGGACAGCCAACCCGTACCAAGAGACCCAGTACTTC. It codes for CASSSPGTANPYQETQYF. V and J are TRBV27 and TRBJ2-5; 7 bases agree with TRBD1. V lost 4 bases to trimming and J lost 0 bases; unmatched junction nucleotides: 14. Germline V lookup: CDR1 MNHEY, CDR2 SMNVEV (reference sequence). The CDR3 totals 18 residues.